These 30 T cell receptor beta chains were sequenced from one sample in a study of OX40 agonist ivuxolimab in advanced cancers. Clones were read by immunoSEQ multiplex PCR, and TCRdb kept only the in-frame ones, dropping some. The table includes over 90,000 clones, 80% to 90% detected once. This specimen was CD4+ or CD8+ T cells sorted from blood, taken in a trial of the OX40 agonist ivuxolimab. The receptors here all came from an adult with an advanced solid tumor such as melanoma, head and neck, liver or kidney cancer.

The CDR3 DNA follows: TGTGCCTGGAGTGTACAACTAGCGGGAATCGAGCAGTACTTC. This translates into CAWSVQLAGIEQYF. The rearrangement joins TRBV30 to TRBJ2-7; TRBD2 matches at 10 bases. CDR3 size: 14 residues. V trimming: 0 bases; J trimming: 6 bases; junction bases outside the gene matches: 5. Germline loops: CDR1 GTSNPN, CDR2 SVGIG (reference sequence). The variable domain in full, with the rest retrieved from reference TRBV30 and TRBJ2-7, is SQTIHQWPATLVQPVGSPLSLECTVEGTSNPNLYWYRQAAGRGLQLLFYSVGIGQISSEVPQNLSASRPQDRQFILSSKKLLLSDSGFYLCAWSVQLAGIEQYFGPGTRLTVT.

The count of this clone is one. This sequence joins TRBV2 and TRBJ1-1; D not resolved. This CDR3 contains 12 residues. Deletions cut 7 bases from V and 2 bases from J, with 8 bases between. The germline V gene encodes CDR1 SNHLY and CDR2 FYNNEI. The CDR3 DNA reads TGTGCCAGCAAAGGGCACAACACTGAAGCTTTCTTT. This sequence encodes CASKGHNTEAFF. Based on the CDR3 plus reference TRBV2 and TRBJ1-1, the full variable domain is EPEVTQTPSHQVTQMGQEVILRCVPISNHLYFYWYRQILGQKVEFLVSFYNNEISEKSEIFDDQFSVERPDGSNFTLKIRSTKLEDSAMYFCASKGHNTEAFFGQGTRLTVV.

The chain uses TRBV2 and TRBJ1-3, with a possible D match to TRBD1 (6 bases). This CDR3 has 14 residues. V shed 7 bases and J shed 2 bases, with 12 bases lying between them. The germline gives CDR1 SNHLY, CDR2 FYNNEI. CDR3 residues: CASTLTGPGNTIYF. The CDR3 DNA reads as TGTGCCAGCACCTTGACAGGCCCTGGAAACACCATATATTTT.

In nucleotides, the CDR3 is TGTGCCAGCCCGGGACAGGGGGCCAAGACCCAGTACTTC. Protein product: CASPGQGAKTQYF. V is TRBV10-3 and J is TRBJ2-5; 12 nucleotides match TRBD1. After removal of 10 bases from V and 6 bases from J, the junction contained 6 bases not matched to a gene. In germline, CDR1 is ENHRY, CDR2 SYGVKD. The CDR3 spans 13 residues.

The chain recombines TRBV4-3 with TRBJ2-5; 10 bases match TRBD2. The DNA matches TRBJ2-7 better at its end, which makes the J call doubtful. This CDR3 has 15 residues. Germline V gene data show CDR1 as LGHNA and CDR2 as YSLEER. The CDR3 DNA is TGCGCCAGCAGCCAAGAAGCGGGAGGGCAATACGAGCAGTACTTC. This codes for CASSQEAGGQYEQYF.

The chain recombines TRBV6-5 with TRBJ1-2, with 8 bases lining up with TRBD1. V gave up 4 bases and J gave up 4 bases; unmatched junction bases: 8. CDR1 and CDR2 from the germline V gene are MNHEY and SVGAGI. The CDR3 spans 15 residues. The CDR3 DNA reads TGTGCCAGCAGTTCTACAGGGGGTGTTTCCTATGGCTACACCTTC. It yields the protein CASSSTGGVSYGYTF.

CDR3 in DNA: TGCAGCGTTGAAGAGGGGTCACAGGGGGGTGGAAACACCATATATTTT. Translation: CSVEEGSQGGGNTIYF. The chain links TRBV29-1 to TRBJ1-3; the match to TRBD1 covers 8 bases. Germline V CDR1 and CDR2: SQVTM, ANQGSEA. After removal of 0 bases from V and 3 bases from J, the junction contained 7 bases not matched to a gene. The CDR3 consists of 16 residues.

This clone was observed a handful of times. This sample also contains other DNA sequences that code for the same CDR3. The CDR3: CASSLGGRRQETQYF. The CDR3 coding sequence is TGCGCCAGCTCACTGGGGGGACGGAGACAAGAGACCCAGTACTTC. This sequence joins TRBV5-1 and TRBJ2-5; maybe TRBD2 (6 bases). The CDR3 sequence is 15 residues long. The V end lost 7 bases, the J end lost 2 bases, and 18 bases lay between the germline ends. Germline V CDR1 and CDR2: SGHRS, YFSETQ.

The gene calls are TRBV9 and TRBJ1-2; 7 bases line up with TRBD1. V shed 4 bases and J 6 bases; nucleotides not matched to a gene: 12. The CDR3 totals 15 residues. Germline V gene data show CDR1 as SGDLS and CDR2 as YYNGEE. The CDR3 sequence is CASSPYVAGGNGYTF. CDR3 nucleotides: TGTGCCAGCAGCCCATATGTGGCAGGGGGAAATGGCTACACCTTC. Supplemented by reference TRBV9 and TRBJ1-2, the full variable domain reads DSGVTQTPKHLITATGQRVTLRCSPRSGDLSVYWYQQSLDQGLQFLIQYYNGEERAKGNILERFSAQQFPDLHSELNLSSLELGDSALYFCASSPYVAGGNGYTFGSGTRLTVV.

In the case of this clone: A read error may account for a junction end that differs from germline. The CDR3 sequence is CASSLGLAGGDNEQFF. The CDR3 region has the DNA TGTGCTAGCAGCTTAGGCCTAGCGGGAGGGGACAATGAGCAGTTCTTC. This chain connects TRBV7-7 to TRBJ2-1; 12 bases line up with TRBD2. The germline V gene encodes CDR1 SSHAT and CDR2 FNYEAQ (reference sequence). The length of the CDR3 is 16 residues. The variable domain in full, completed from reference TRBV7-7 and TRBJ2-1, reads GAGVSQSPRYKVTKRGQDVTLRCDPISSHATLYWYQQALGQGPEFLTYFNYEAQPDKSGLPSDRFSAERPEGSISTLTIQRTEQRDSAMYRCASSLGLAGGDNEQFFGPGTRLTVL.

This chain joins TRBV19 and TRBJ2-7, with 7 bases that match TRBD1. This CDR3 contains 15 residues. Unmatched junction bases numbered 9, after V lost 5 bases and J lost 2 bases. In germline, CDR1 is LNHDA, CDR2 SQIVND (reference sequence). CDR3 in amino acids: CASSPQTGTAYEQYF. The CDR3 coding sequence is TGTGCCAGTAGTCCTCAGACCGGGACAGCCTACGAGCAGTACTTC. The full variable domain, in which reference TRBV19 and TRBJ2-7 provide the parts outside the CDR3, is DGGITQSPKYLFRKEGQNVTLSCEQNLNHDAMYWYRQDPGQGLRLIYYSQIVNDFQKGDIAEGYSVSREKKESFPLTVTSAQKNPTAFYLCASSPQTGTAYEQYFGPGTRLTVT.

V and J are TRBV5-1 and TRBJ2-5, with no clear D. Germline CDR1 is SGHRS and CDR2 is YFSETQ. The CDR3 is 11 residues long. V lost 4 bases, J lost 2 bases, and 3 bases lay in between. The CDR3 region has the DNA TGCGCCAGCAGCGCGCAAGAGACCCAGTACTTC. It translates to CASSAQETQYF.

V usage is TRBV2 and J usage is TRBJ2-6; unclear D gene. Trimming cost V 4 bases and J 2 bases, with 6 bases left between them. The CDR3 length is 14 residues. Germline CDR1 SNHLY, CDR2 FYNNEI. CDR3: CASSGATGANVLTF. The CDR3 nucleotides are TGTGCCAGCAGTGGGGCGACTGGGGCCAACGTCCTGACTTTC. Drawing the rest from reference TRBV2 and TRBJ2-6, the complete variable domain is EPEVTQTPSHQVTQMGQEVILRCVPISNHLYFYWYRQILGQKVEFLVSFYNNEISEKSEIFDDQFSVERPDGSNFTLKIRSTKLEDSAMYFCASSGATGANVLTFGAGSRLTVL.

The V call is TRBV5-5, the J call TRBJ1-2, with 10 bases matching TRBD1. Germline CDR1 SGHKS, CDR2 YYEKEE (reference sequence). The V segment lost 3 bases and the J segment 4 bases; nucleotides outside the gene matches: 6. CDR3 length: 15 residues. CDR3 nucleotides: TGTGCCAGCAGCTACGACAGGGGGCGCGTCTATGGCTACACCTTC. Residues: CASSYDRGRVYGYTF. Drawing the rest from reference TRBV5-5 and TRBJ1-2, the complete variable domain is DAGVTQSPTHLIKTRGQQVTLRCSPISGHKSVSWYQQVLGQGPQFIFQYYEKEERGRGNFPDRFSARQFPNYSSELNVNALLLGDSALYLCASSYDRGRVYGYTFGSGTRLTVV.

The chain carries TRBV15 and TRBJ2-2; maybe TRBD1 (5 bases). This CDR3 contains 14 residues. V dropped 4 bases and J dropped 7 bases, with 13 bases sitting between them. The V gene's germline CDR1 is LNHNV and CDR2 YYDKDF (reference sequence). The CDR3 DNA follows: TGTGCCACCAGCATAAGCAGGGTTAGCGGGGAGCTGTTTTTT. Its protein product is CATSISRVSGELFF.

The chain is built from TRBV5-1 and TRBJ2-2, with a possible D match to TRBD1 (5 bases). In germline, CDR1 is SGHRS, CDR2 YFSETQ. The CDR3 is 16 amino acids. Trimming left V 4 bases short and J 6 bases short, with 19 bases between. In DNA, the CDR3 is TGCGCCAGCAGCCTAGGTGGGGCCACCGGCGCCGGGGAGCTGTTTTTT. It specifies CASSLGGATGAGELFF.

The CDR3 nucleotides read TGTGCCTGGAGTGTTTACATGGAGGGAAGGCACCGTGTCCCTGAAGCTTTCTTT. Translation: CAWSVYMEGRHRVPEAFF. The J gene is TRBJ1-1, the V gene TRBV30, with D hard to call. V lost 0 bases to trimming and J lost 6 bases, with 26 bases between them. The CDR3 covers 18 residues. Per the germline V gene, CDR1 is GTSNPN and CDR2 is SVGIG (reference sequence).

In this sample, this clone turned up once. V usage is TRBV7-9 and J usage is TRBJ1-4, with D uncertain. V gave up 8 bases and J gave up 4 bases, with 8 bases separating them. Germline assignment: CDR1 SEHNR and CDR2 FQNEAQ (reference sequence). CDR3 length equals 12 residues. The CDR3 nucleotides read TGTGCCAGCGGCCAGTATAATGAAAAACTGTTTTTT. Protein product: CASGQYNEKLFF.

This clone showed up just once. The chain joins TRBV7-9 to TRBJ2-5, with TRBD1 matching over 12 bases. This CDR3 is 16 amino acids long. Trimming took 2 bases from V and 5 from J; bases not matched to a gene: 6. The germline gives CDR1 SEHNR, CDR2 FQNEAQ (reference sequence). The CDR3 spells CASSLKGTGGRETQYF. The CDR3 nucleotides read TGTGCCAGCAGCTTAAAGGGGACAGGGGGCAGGGAGACCCAGTACTTC. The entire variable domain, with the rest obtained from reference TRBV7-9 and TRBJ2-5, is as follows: DTGVSQNPRHKITKRGQNVTFRCDPISEHNRLYWYRQTLGQGPEFLTYFQNEAQLEKSRLLSDRFSAERPKGSFSTLEIQRTEQGDSAMYLCASSLKGTGGRETQYFGPGTRLLVL.

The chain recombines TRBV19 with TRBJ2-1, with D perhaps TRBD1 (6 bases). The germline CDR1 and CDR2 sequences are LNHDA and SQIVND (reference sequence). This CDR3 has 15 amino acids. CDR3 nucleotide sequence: TGTGCTACACAGGGTAGTGGTTCTAACTACAATGAGCAGTTCTTC. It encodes CATQGSGSNYNEQFF.

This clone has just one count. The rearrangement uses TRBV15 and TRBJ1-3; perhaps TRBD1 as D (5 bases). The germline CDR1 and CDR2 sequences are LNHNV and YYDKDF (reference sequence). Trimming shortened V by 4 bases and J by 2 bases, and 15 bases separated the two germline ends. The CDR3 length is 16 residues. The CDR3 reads CATSTGRVWTGNTIYF. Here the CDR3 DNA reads TGTGCCACCAGCACGGGCAGGGTGTGGACTGGAAACACCATATATTTT.

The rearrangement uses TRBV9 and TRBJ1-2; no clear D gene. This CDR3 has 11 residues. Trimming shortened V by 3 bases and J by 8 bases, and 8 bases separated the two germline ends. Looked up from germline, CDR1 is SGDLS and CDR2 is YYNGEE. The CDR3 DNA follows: TGTGCCAGCAGCGGGGAAAGCGGCTACACCTTC. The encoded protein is CASSGESGYTF.

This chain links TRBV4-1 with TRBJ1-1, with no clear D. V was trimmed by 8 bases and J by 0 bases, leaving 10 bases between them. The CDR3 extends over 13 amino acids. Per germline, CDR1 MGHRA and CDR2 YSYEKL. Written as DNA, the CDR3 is TGCGCCAGCGCAAGGGAGTTGAACACTGAAGCTTTCTTT. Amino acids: CASARELNTEAFF.

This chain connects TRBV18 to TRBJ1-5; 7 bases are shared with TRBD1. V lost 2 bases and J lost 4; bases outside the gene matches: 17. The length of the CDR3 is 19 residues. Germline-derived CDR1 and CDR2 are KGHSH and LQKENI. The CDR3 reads CASSPGGRGASSGNQPQHF. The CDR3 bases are TGTGCCAGCTCACCAGGGGGCAGGGGGGCCTCATCTGGGAATCAGCCCCAGCATTTT.

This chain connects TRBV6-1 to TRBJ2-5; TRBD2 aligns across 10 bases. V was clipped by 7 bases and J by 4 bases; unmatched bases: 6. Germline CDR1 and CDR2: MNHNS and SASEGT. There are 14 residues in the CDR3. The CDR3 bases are TGTGCCAGCAAAGCGGGGGGGCCAATAGAGACCCAGTACTTC. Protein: CASKAGGPIETQYF.

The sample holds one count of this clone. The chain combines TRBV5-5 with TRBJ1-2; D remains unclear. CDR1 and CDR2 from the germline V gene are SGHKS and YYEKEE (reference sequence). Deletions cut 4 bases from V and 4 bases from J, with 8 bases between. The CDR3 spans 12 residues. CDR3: CASSIYFYGYTF. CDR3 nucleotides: TGTGCCAGCAGCATATATTTCTATGGCTACACCTTC.

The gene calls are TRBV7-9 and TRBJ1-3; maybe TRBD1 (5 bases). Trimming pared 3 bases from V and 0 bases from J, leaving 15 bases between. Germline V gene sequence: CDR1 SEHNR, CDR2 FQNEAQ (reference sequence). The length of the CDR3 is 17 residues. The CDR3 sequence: CASSLGPREPSGNTIYF. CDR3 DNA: TGTGCCAGCAGCTTGGGACCTAGAGAACCCTCTGGAAACACCATATATTTT. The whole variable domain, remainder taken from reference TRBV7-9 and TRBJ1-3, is DTGVSQNPRHKITKRGQNVTFRCDPISEHNRLYWYRQTLGQGPEFLTYFQNEAQLEKSRLLSDRFSAERPKGSFSTLEIQRTEQGDSAMYLCASSLGPREPSGNTIYFGEGSWLTVV.

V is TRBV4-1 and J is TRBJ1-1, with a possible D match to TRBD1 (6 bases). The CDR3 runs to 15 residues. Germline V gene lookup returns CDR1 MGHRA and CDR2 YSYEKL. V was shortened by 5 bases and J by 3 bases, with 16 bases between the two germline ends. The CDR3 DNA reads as TGCGCCAGCAGCAATTTCGACAGGTCTGACACTGAAGCTTTCTTT. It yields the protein CASSNFDRSDTEAFF.

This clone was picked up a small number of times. This CDR3 is CASSLQGGTEAFF. CDR3 DNA sequence: TGTGCCAGCAGCCTGCAAGGTGGGACTGAAGCTTTCTTT. The chain recombines TRBV7-9 with TRBJ1-1; D gene uncertain. V was cut by 5 bases and J by 5 bases, with 12 bases left in between. Germline CDR1 and CDR2: SEHNR and FQNEAQ (reference sequence). This CDR3 has 13 amino acids.

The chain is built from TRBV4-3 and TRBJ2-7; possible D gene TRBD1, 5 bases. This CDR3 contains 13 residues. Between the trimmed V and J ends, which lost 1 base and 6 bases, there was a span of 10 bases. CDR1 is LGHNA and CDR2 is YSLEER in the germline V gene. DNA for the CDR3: TGCGCCAGCAGCCAAGGCAGGGTAAGCGAGCAGTACTTC. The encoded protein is CASSQGRVSEQYF.